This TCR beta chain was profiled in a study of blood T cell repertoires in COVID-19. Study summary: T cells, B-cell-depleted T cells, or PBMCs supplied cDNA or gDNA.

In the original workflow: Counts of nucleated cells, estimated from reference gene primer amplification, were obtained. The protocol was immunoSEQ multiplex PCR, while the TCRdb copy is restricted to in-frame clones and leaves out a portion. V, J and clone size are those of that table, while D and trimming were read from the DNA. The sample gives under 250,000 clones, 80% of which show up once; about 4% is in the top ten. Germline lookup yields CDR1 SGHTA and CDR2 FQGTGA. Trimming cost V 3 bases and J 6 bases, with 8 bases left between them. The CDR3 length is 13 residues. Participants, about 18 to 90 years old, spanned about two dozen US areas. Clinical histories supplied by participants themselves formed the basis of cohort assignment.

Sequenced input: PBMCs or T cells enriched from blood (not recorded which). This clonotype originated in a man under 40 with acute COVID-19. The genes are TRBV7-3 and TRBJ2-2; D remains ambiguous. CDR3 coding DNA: TGTGCCAGCAGCTTCGGCGGTTCCGGGGAGCTGTTTTTT. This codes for CASSFGGSGELFF.